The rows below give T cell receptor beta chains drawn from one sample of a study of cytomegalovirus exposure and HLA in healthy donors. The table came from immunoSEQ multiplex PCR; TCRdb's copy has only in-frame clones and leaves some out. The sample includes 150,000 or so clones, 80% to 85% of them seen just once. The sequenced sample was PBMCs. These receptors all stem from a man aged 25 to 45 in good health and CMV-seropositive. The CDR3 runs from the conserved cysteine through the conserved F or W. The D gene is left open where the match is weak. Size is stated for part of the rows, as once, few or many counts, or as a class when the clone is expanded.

cdr3_aa: CASGLGLAGDSDTQYF
cdr3_nt: TGTGCTAGTGGTTTGGGACTAGCGGGAGACTCAGATACGCAGTATTTT
d_call: TRBD2
v_call: TRBV12-5
j_call: TRBJ2-3
clone_size: once

cdr3_aa: CASPGQGAAEQYF
cdr3_nt: TGTGCCAGCCCCGGACAGGGGGCCGCCGAGCAGTACTTC
d_call: TRBD1
v_call: TRBV27
j_call: TRBJ2-7
clone_size: -

cdr3_aa: CASSQTGDLNTEAFF
cdr3_nt: TGTGCCAGCAGCCAAACAGGGGATTTGAACACTGAAGCTTTCTTT
d_call: TRBD1
v_call: TRBV27
j_call: TRBJ1-1
clone_size: -

cdr3_aa: CASSPGTSGYEQYF
cdr3_nt: TGTGCCAGCAGCCCCGGGACTAGCGGGTACGAGCAGTACTTC
d_call: TRBD2
v_call: TRBV11-3
j_call: TRBJ2-7
clone_size: -

cdr3_aa: CASSASRGFAGELFF
cdr3_nt: TGTGCCAGCAGTGCCTCCAGGGGTTTCGCCGGGGAGCTGTTTTTT
d_call: -
v_call: TRBV2
j_call: TRBJ2-2
clone_size: -

cdr3_aa: CSAHTGFEQYF
cdr3_nt: TGCAGTGCCCACACGGGGTTCGAGCAGTACTTC
d_call: -
v_call: TRBV20-1
j_call: TRBJ2-7
clone_size: -

cdr3_aa: CASSPDWVGTDTQYF
cdr3_nt: TGTGCCAGCAGCCCTGACTGGGTGGGCACAGATACGCAGTATTTT
d_call: -
v_call: TRBV11-2
j_call: TRBJ2-3
clone_size: -

cdr3_aa: CANRTVLDYGYTF
cdr3_nt: TGTGCCAATCGGACAGTCCTGGACTATGGCTACACCTTC
d_call: -
v_call: TRBV5-5
j_call: TRBJ1-2
clone_size: once

cdr3_aa: CASSSERANYGYTF
cdr3_nt: TGTGCCAGCAGTTCTGAGCGTGCTAACTATGGCTACACCTTC
d_call: -
v_call: TRBV28
j_call: TRBJ1-2
clone_size: -

cdr3_aa: CASSLFPGLAGANHEQYF
cdr3_nt: TGTGCCAGCAGCTTGTTCCCGGGACTAGCGGGAGCGAACCACGAGCAGTACTTC
d_call: TRBD2
v_call: TRBV7-6
j_call: TRBJ2-7
clone_size: -

cdr3_aa: CATSSLDRVHTDTQYF
cdr3_nt: TGTGCCACCAGCAGTTTAGACAGGGTACACACAGATACGCAGTATTTT
d_call: TRBD1
v_call: TRBV15
j_call: TRBJ2-3
clone_size: -

cdr3_aa: CASSTAPGTGNTIYF
cdr3_nt: TGCGCCAGCAGCACGGCCCCCGGGACTGGAAACACCATATATTTT
d_call: -
v_call: TRBV5-1
j_call: TRBJ1-3
clone_size: few

cdr3_aa: CASRGTGGRANYGYTF
cdr3_nt: TGTGCCAGCAGGGGGACAGGGGGCCGAGCTAACTATGGCTACACCTTC
d_call: TRBD1
v_call: TRBV2
j_call: TRBJ1-2
clone_size: -

cdr3_aa: CASSSTGTATYEQYF
cdr3_nt: TGTGCCAGCAGTTCCACCGGGACAGCGACCTACGAGCAGTACTTC
d_call: TRBD1
v_call: TRBV28
j_call: TRBJ2-7
clone_size: -

cdr3_aa: CASSRDRGHEQYF
cdr3_nt: TGTGCCAGCAGCCGCGACAGGGGACACGAGCAGTACTTC
d_call: TRBD1
v_call: TRBV6-5
j_call: TRBJ2-7
clone_size: -

cdr3_aa: CASSLSFPVNEQFF
cdr3_nt: TGTGCCAGCAGTTTATCCTTCCCGGTCAACGAGCAGTTCTTC
d_call: -
v_call: TRBV28
j_call: TRBJ2-1
clone_size: -

cdr3_aa: CASSASSKGILDNEKLFF
cdr3_nt: TGTGCCAGCAGTGCCTCGTCCAAGGGGATTTTGGATAATGAAAAACTGTTTTTT
d_call: -
v_call: TRBV6-1
j_call: TRBJ1-4
clone_size: -

cdr3_aa: CASSWDREGNSPLHF
cdr3_nt: TGTGCCAGTAGTTGGGACAGGGAGGGAAATTCACCCCTCCACTTT
d_call: TRBD1
v_call: TRBV19
j_call: TRBJ1-6
clone_size: -

cdr3_aa: CASSLDGIGTQHF
cdr3_nt: TGTGCCAGCAGCTTGGACGGGATTGGGACCCAGCATTTT
d_call: -
v_call: TRBV5-5
j_call: TRBJ1-5
clone_size: -

cdr3_aa: CASSQDRAGDRLNEQYF
cdr3_nt: TGCGCCAGCAGCCAAGATCGAGCGGGTGACCGTTTGAACGAGCAGTACTTC
d_call: -
v_call: TRBV4-1
j_call: TRBJ2-7
clone_size: -

cdr3_aa: CATSRSRTGTDEQYF
cdr3_nt: TGTGCCACCAGCAGATCCAGGACAGGGACAGACGAGCAGTACTTC
d_call: TRBD1
v_call: TRBV15
j_call: TRBJ2-7
clone_size: -

cdr3_aa: CASSERQGIETQYF
cdr3_nt: TGTGCCAGCAGTGAGAGGCAGGGAATCGAGACCCAGTACTTC
d_call: -
v_call: TRBV2
j_call: TRBJ2-5
clone_size: -

cdr3_aa: CASSIHPQGTGELFF
cdr3_nt: TGTGCCAGTAGTATCCACCCGCAGGGAACCGGGGAGCTGTTTTTT
d_call: -
v_call: TRBV19
j_call: TRBJ2-2
clone_size: -

cdr3_aa: CATSRQGTSGGFYNEQFF
cdr3_nt: TGTGCCACCAGCAGACAAGGGACTAGCGGGGGGTTCTACAATGAGCAGTTCTTC
d_call: TRBD2
v_call: TRBV15
j_call: TRBJ2-1
clone_size: -

cdr3_aa: CSVPGQGVSHEQYF
cdr3_nt: TGCAGCGTCCCGGGACAGGGGGTCAGCCACGAGCAGTACTTC
d_call: TRBD1
v_call: TRBV29-1
j_call: TRBJ2-7
clone_size: -

cdr3_aa: CAWSNSERYSNQPQHF
cdr3_nt: TGTGCCTGGAGTAATTCCGAGAGATATAGCAATCAGCCCCAGCATTTT
d_call: -
v_call: TRBV30
j_call: TRBJ1-5
clone_size: -

cdr3_aa: CAWSVRLAGSYEQYF
cdr3_nt: TGTGCCTGGAGTGTACGACTAGCGGGCTCCTACGAGCAGTACTTC
d_call: TRBD2
v_call: TRBV30
j_call: TRBJ2-7
clone_size: few

cdr3_aa: CASSLKPNTEAFF
cdr3_nt: TGTGCCAGCAGTTTAAAGCCGAACACTGAAGCTTTCTTT
d_call: -
v_call: TRBV28
j_call: TRBJ1-1
clone_size: -

cdr3_aa: CASSQDPGGNYGYTF
cdr3_nt: TGCGCCAGCAGCCAAGATCCAGGGGGCAACTATGGCTACACCTTC
d_call: TRBD1
v_call: TRBV4-1
j_call: TRBJ1-2
clone_size: -

cdr3_aa: CAWSGWTEQETQYF
cdr3_nt: TGTGCCTGGAGTGGGTGGACAGAGCAAGAGACCCAGTACTTC
d_call: -
v_call: TRBV30
j_call: TRBJ2-5
clone_size: -

cdr3_aa: CASSPRPGTGMDEQYF
cdr3_nt: TGTGCCAGCAGTCCTCGTCCCGGGACAGGGATGGACGAGCAGTACTTC
d_call: TRBD1
v_call: TRBV7-2
j_call: TRBJ2-7
clone_size: -

cdr3_aa: CASSAGVGGYTF
cdr3_nt: TGTGCCAGTAGTGCAGGGGTAGGTGGCTACACCTTC
d_call: -
v_call: TRBV19
j_call: TRBJ1-2
clone_size: -

cdr3_aa: CASSLSMGGYTEAFF
cdr3_nt: TGTGCCAGCAGTTTATCGATGGGAGGGTACACTGAAGCTTTCTTT
d_call: -
v_call: TRBV27
j_call: TRBJ1-1
clone_size: -

cdr3_aa: CASSPRGTDTQYF
cdr3_nt: TGTGCCAGCAGCCCCCGCGGCACAGATACGCAGTATTTT
d_call: -
v_call: TRBV13
j_call: TRBJ2-3
clone_size: -

cdr3_aa: CASSQVLGRRVYGYTF
cdr3_nt: TGCGCCAGCAGCCAAGTATTAGGCAGGAGGGTATATGGCTACACCTTC
d_call: -
v_call: TRBV4-1
j_call: TRBJ1-2
clone_size: -

cdr3_aa: CASSENWDSPKKAFF
cdr3_nt: TGCGCCAGCAGTGAGAATTGGGACAGCCCCAAGAAGGCTTTCTTT
d_call: TRBD1
v_call: TRBV10-1
j_call: TRBJ1-1
clone_size: -

cdr3_aa: CASSSPQVATNEKLFF
cdr3_nt: TGTGCCAGCAGCTCCCCACAGGTGGCAACTAATGAAAAACTGTTTTTT
d_call: -
v_call: TRBV5-6
j_call: TRBJ1-4
clone_size: -

cdr3_aa: CASSSLGEDEQYF
cdr3_nt: TGTGCCAGCAGCTCCTTGGGGGAGGACGAGCAGTACTTC
d_call: -
v_call: TRBV7-8
j_call: TRBJ2-7
clone_size: -

cdr3_aa: CASSVGTSGSTGELFF
cdr3_nt: TGTGCCAGCAGCGTAGGGACTAGCGGGAGCACCGGGGAGCTGTTTTTT
d_call: TRBD2
v_call: TRBV9
j_call: TRBJ2-2
clone_size: few

cdr3_aa: CASSQPGDTEAFF
cdr3_nt: TGCGCCAGCAGTCAACCGGGGGACACTGAAGCTTTCTTT
d_call: -
v_call: TRBV10-2
j_call: TRBJ1-1
clone_size: -

cdr3_aa: CASSDSSGSYNEQFF
cdr3_nt: TGTGCCAGCAGTGACTCTAGCGGCTCCTACAATGAGCAGTTCTTC
d_call: -
v_call: TRBV6-4
j_call: TRBJ2-1
clone_size: many

cdr3_aa: CASSSPGVGYTF
cdr3_nt: TGTGCCAGCAGCAGCCCAGGGGTTGGCTACACCTTC
d_call: -
v_call: TRBV6-5
j_call: TRBJ1-2
clone_size: -